The clone carrying this T cell receptor beta chain was detected only a few times. Its target is not known. Sampled while nominally healthy, donors likely had unrecorded immune exposures. The data derive from a study of cytomegalovirus exposure and HLA in healthy donors. V trimming: 8 bases; J trimming: 8 bases; junction bases outside the gene matches: 13. This CDR3 has 15 amino acids. In germline, CDR1 is MNHEY, CDR2 SMNVEV (reference sequence). Study results and caveats: There was a cluster of highly shared sequence variants that was likely a sequencing artifact. A later analysis reportedly found fewer N-insertions in an Asian-associated ancestry cluster than the roughly 670-donor mean. In an earlier analysis, productive rearrangement rates for most beta V segments clustered near 87% or 30%.

A multiplex PCR was run with 60 Vbeta primers and 13 Jbeta primers. Libraries were prepared by immunoSEQ multiplex PCR; TCRdb keeps only in-frame clonotypes and omits some of them. The sample consists of tens of thousands of clones, 77% of them appearing once. Sequencing used PBMCs. The sequence came from a man in his fifties in good health and CMV-seropositive. V and J are TRBV27 and TRBJ2-1; 9 bases line up with TRBD2. CDR3 DNA: TGTGCCAGCGGTCGTCCGGGACTAGCTGGCGATGAGCAGTTCTTC. Translated, it gives CASGRPGLAGDEQFF.